This is a list of T cell receptor beta chains from one sample in a study of shared clonotypes between healthy human individuals. The data were produced by immunoSEQ multiplex PCR, yet TCRdb's version contains in-frame clones alone and is incomplete. This sample has just under 350,000 clones; around 70% occur once, and the top ten carry over 9.5%. The sample comprised memory CD4+ T cells sorted from blood. These receptors were taken from a man aged 30-40 years in good health. CDR3s include the opening cysteine and the closing phenylalanine or tryptophan. The D gene is left open where the match is weak. Some rows mark clone size as missing; the rest say once, few, many or name a class of expanded clone.

TGTGCCAGCAGTTTAATAACAGTCGGTCAGCCCCAGCATTTT | CASSLITVGQPQHF | TRBJ1-5 | . | . | TRBV28
TGTGCCAGCTCACCACCTACAGGGCCGAAGACCCAGTACTTC | CASSPPTGPKTQYF | TRBJ2-5 | once | . | TRBV18
TGTGCCAGCAGCCAATCTTGGGGGGGCGCGGAGACCCAGTACTTC | CASSQSWGGAETQYF | TRBJ2-5 | few | . | TRBV16
TGTGCCAGCAGATGGTCCGGGACTAGCGGGTTTAGCACAGATACGCAGTATTTT | CASRWSGTSGFSTDTQYF | TRBJ2-3 | . | TRBD2 | TRBV27
TGTGCCAGCAGTAAGGGACAGGGGTCCTACGAGCAGTACTTC | CASSKGQGSYEQYF | TRBJ2-7 | few | TRBD1 | TRBV6-6
TGTGCCAGCTCACCACTTCCAGGGGGCACAGGGCCCTCCTACGAGCAGTACTTC | CASSPLPGGTGPSYEQYF | TRBJ2-7 | . | TRBD1 | TRBV18
TGTGCCAGCAGTCGGACAGGGGGGGCCTATGGCTACACCTTC | CASSRTGGAYGYTF | TRBJ1-2 | . | TRBD1 | TRBV28
TGTGCCAGCAGTTACTCAGGGGGTTTGATGAATGAGCAGTTCTTC | CASSYSGGLMNEQFF | TRBJ2-1 | . | . | TRBV6-5
TGTGCCAGCAGCTCTCAGATGATAGAGACCCAGTACTTC | CASSSQMIETQYF | TRBJ2-5 | . | . | TRBV7-2
TGTGCCAGCAGTTCACCAGGGGAGAACACCGGGGAGCTGTTTTTT | CASSSPGENTGELFF | TRBJ2-2 | . | . | TRBV6-6
TGTGCCAGCAGTGAAAGGGGGACAGCCTCAAAACTGTTTTTT | CASSERGTASKLFF | TRBJ1-4 | . | TRBD1 | TRBV6-1